This T cell receptor beta chain was found in a study of blood T cell repertoires in COVID-19. Across the whole study: COVID-19 samples collected from the United States, Italy and Spain covered acute and convalescent phases. T cells, B-cell-depleted T cells, or PBMCs supplied cDNA or gDNA.

Germline V CDR1 and CDR2: SGDLS, YYNGEE. With 0 bases removed from V and 5 bases from J, the gap between germline ends came to 9 bases. The CDR3 has 14 residues. In this sample, this clone turned up once. In the original workflow: Reference gene primers were amplified, and this amplification served to estimate nucleated cell counts. This table comes from immunoSEQ multiplex PCR, and its TCRdb copy is limited to in-frame clones, with some not included. V and J calls and clone size are given by that table; D and trimming were obtained from the DNA. The sample comprises fewer than 400,000 clones, around 85% of which are singletons, and around 3.4% rests with the top ten.

Source material: peripheral blood. The chain has TRBV9 and TRBJ1-5; D is uncertain. The TCR was taken from a woman between 18 and 29 years old with acute or convalescent COVID-19. The CDR3 nucleotides read TGTGCCAGCAGCGTAGATGAGAGCTATCAGCCCCAGCATTTT. Encoded protein: CASSVDESYQPQHF.